The clone carrying this TCR beta chain was counted ten times or more. Antigen unknown. The CDR3 has 15 residues. Germline values: CDR1 SGHDT, CDR2 YYEEEE. Trimming took off 6 bases at V and 5 bases at J, with 21 bases between the two ends. Reverse transcription of 500 ng total RNA with a constant-region primer produced TCR beta cDNA. Amplification in three nested multiplex PCR rounds with slightly modified ARM-PCR gave rise to TCR beta libraries. The two initial PCR rounds, around 11 cycles each, used TRBV1-TRBV30 forward and C-beta reverse primers. TCRdb ran MiXCR on the multiplex PCR reads and lists one entry per CDR3 protein. This sample has tens of thousands of distinct CDR3 sequences; roughly 72% occur once, and the top ten carry 15% to 20%. Co-extracting RNA and DNA was done with roughly 17-32 mg of unsorted bulk tissue as input. Five separate regions of each tumor underwent sampling. All tumor specimens exceeded 75% viable tumor cells.

These data belong to a study of tumor-infiltrating lymphocytes in primary liver carcinoma. General study results and limits: Against blood, tumors held a significantly higher top-250-clone fraction (p = 0.039).

The clonotype originates from a man aged 40-50 years with primary liver carcinoma and hepatitis B virus infection. J is TRBJ2-7 and V is TRBV5-6; tentatively, D is TRBD2 (6 bases). Sequenced sample: liver tumor tissue from sampling region 1. Subset described: tumor region T1, superior pole. CDR3 residues: CASTLFGPRRDEQYF. The CDR3 DNA reads as TGTGCCAGCACCCTTTTCGGACCCAGGAGGGACGAGCAGTACTTC.